The rows below give T cell receptor beta chains drawn from one sample of a study of T cells in Graves' hyperthyroidism and ophthalmopathy. MiXCR, applied by TCRdb to the multiplex PCR reads, yields one record per CDR3 protein. The profile shows roughly 500,000 distinct CDR3 sequences, around 45% of them singletons. Sample: peripheral blood or thyroid tissue (not recorded which). The source of these receptors is an adult woman with Graves' disease, either hyperthyroidism or ophthalmopathy (not recorded which). Both conserved end residues are trimmed from each CDR3. Each record gives: V gene, CDR3 protein.

v_gene: TRBV12-3/TRBV12-4; CDR3aa: ASSFERGYEQY
v_gene: TRBV6-1; CDR3aa: ASSLMGGFSPLH
v_gene: TRBV10-3; CDR3aa: AIRPPQNTGELS
v_gene: TRBV29-1; CDR3aa: SWWGTLRETQY
v_gene: TRBV5-1; CDR3aa: ASSTRTTDEQY
v_gene: TRBV29-1; CDR3aa: SVESQDGYT
v_gene: TRBV29-1; CDR3aa: SVDETDNEQF
v_gene: TRBV10-3; CDR3aa: AISEEGRSGATEAF
v_gene: TRBV10-3; CDR3aa: AISARQEVDGYT
v_gene: TRBV7-9; CDR3aa: ASSLEGALEQY
v_gene: TRBV12-3/TRBV12-4; CDR3aa: ASSLVQITEAF
v_gene: TRBV5-1; CDR3aa: ASSFLPGPNTGELF
v_gene: TRBV5-1; CDR3aa: ASSLSPSTEAF
v_gene: TRBV12-3/TRBV12-4; CDR3aa: ASARPRGTIY
v_gene: TRBV11-2; CDR3aa: ASSFPTGRDGYT
v_gene: TRBV7-8; CDR3aa: ASSERTGLNTEAF
v_gene: TRBV28; CDR3aa: ASSHYRQGIDEQY
v_gene: TRBV2; CDR3aa: ASSVDRRQETQY
v_gene: TRBV19; CDR3aa: ASSIGRGLGYT
v_gene: TRBV7-9; CDR3aa: ASSLELGGGYEQY
v_gene: TRBV7-2; CDR3aa: ASSLGGQAGNTIY